This T cell receptor beta chain was recorded in a study of T cells expressing NK-cell markers. Whole-study context: Seven of the eight sequenced donors were classified as HCMV-seropositive, and one was classified as seronegative. Study findings and constraints: In more than five donors, dominant CD3+CD56+NKG2C+ clonotypes ranked among the top 10 CD8+ clonotypes.

On this clonotype itself: The antigen is not known.

Following a re-call of the 5' RACE reads, TCRdb has one entry per CDR3 protein and lacks DNA. The table lists some 450,000 distinct CDR3 sequences. Germline V gene sequence: CDR1 DFQATT, CDR2 SNEGSKA (reference sequence). The CDR3 sequence is 15 residues long. The J gene is TRBJ1-1, the V gene TRBV20-1; TCRdb proposes TRBD1, but this gene call is untestable without DNA. The source material was blood T cells: a sorted CD56 or NKG2C T cell subset, CD4+ or CD8+ T cells, or bulk PBMC T cells (not recorded which). This receptor was taken from a woman aged 18 to 75 in good health. CDR3 loop: CSAMSGAEMNTEAFF.